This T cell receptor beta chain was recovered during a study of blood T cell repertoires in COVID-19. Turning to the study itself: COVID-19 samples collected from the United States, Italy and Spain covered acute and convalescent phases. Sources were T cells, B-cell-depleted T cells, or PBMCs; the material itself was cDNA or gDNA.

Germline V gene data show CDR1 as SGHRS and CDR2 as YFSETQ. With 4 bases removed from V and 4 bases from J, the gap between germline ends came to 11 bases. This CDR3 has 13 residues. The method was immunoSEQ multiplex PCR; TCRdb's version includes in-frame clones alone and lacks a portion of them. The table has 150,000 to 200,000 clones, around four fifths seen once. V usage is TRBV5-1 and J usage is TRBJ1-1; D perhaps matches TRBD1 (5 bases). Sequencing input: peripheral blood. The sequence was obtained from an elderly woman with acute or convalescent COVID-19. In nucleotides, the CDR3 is TGCGCCAGCAGCCCATCCGACAGCACTGAAGCTTTCTTT. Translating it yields CASSPSDSTEAFF. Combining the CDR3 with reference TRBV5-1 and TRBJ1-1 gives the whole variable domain KAGVTQTPRYLIKTRGQQVTLSCSPISGHRSVSWYQQTPGQGLQFLFEYFSETQRNKGNFPGRFSGRQFSNSRSEMNVSTLELGDSALYLCASSPSDSTEAFFGQGTRLTVV.